The 5 T cell receptor beta chains in this list originate from one sample, sequenced in a study of CD8 T cells in Susac syndrome. An input of about 0.5 to 1 ug of RNA was subjected to reverse transcription using random hexamers. In TCRdb, the immunoSEQ multiplex PCR reads were re-called with MiXCR into one record per CDR3 protein. The sample yields about 140,000 distinct CDR3 sequences, 95% seen once. The sample taken for sequencing was CD8+ T cells from PBMCs. Receptors were obtained from a human donor with Susac syndrome.

The V gene is TRBV4-2, the J gene TRBJ1-1; no clear D. Germline-derived CDR1 and CDR2 are LGHNA and YNFKEQ. V was shortened by 0 bases and J by 0 bases, with 11 bases between the two germline ends. The length of the CDR3 is 16 residues. CDR3 nucleotides: TGTGCCAGCAGCCAAGAATTCAACAGCTTGAACACTGAAGCTTTCTTT. This codes for CASSQEFNSLNTEAFF.

This sequence joins TRBV5-1 and TRBJ2-7, with D perhaps TRBD1 or TRBD2 (5 bases each). V lost 4 bases and J 6 bases, leaving 20 bases between the germline ends. This CDR3 spans 15 amino acids. CDR1 SGHRS and CDR2 YFSETQ come from the germline V gene. This CDR3 reads CASSPTSGPLVEQYF. As DNA, the CDR3 is TGCGCCAGCAGCCCCACCTCGGGGCCTTTGGTCGAGCAGTACTTC.

The chain is built from TRBV9 and TRBJ2-7, with 7 bases identical to TRBD1. V dropped 0 bases and J dropped 5; count of bases not matched to a gene: 8. Germline V gene lookup returns CDR1 SGDLS and CDR2 YYNGEE. The CDR3 runs to 15 residues. Here the CDR3 DNA reads TGTGCCAGCAGCGTAGGAGGGGGCCAAGTCGACGAGCAGTACTTC. It specifies CASSVGGGQVDEQYF.

This clonotype was counted a single time. The chain carries TRBV12-3 or TRBV12-4 and TRBJ2-1, with D possibly matching TRBD2 (6 bases). V was cut by 8 bases and J by 4 bases, with 21 bases left in between. This CDR3 is built from 16 residues. CDR3 sequence: CASGNGGDPTYNEQFF. CDR3 nucleotides: TGTGCCAGCGGAAACGGCGGGGATCCTACATACAATGAGCAGTTCTTC.

The chain joins TRBV2 to TRBJ2-7; either TRBD1 or TRBD2 may fit D (6 bases each). Germline values: CDR1 SNHLY, CDR2 FYNNEI. Trimming stripped 5 bases from V and 12 bases from J, with 26 bases between. The CDR3 is made up of 15 amino acids. CDR3 DNA sequence: TGTGCCAGCAGTACTCCCGCGACTACCGGGGGCGAGACGTACTTC. Translating gives CASSTPATTGGETYF.